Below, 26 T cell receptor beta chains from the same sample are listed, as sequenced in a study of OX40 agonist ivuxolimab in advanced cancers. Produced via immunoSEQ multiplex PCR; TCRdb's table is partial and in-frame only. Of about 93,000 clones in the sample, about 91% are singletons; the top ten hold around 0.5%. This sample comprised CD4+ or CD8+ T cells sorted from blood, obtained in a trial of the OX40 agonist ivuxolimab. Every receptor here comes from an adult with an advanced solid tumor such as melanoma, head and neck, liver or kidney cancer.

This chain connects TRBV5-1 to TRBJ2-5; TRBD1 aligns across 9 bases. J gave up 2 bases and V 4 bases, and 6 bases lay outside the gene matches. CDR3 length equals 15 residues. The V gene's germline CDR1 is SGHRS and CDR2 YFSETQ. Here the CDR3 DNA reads TGCGCCAGCAGCACAGGACAGGGGACACAAGAGACCCAGTACTTC. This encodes CASSTGQGTQETQYF.

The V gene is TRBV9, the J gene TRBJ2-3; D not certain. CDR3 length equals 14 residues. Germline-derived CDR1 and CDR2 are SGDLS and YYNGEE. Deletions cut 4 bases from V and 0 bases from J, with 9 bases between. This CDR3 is CASSPRPSTDTQYF. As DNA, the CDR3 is TGTGCCAGCAGCCCGCGTCCTAGCACAGATACGCAGTATTTT.

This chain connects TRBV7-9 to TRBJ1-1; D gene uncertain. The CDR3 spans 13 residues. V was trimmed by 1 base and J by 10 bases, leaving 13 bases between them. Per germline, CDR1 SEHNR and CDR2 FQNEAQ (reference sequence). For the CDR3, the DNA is TGTGCCAGCAGCTTAGGTGTCGAAGAGGGAGCTTTCTTT. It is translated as CASSLGVEEGAFF.

CDR3 bases: TGCACCAGCAGCCAGGTTGGGCAGGGAAAGGGCTACACCTTC. Amino acid sequence: CTSSQVGQGKGYTF. V and J are TRBV1 and TRBJ1-2; the D segment call TRBD1 is taken from the table without a DNA check. TRBV1 is recorded as a pseudogene. This CDR3 comprises 14 residues.

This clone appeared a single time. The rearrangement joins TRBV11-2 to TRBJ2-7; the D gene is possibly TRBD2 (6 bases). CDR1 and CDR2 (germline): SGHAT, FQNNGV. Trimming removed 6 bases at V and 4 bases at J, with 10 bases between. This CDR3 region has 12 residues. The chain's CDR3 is CASSWGDYEQYF. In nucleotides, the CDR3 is TGTGCCAGCAGTTGGGGGGATTACGAGCAGTACTTC. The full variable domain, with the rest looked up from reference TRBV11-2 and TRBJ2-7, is EAGVAQSPRYKIIEKRQSVAFWCNPISGHATLYWYQQILGQGPKLLIQFQNNGVVDDSQLPKDRFSAERLKGVDSTLKIQPAKLEDSAVYLCASSWGDYEQYFGPGTRLTVT.

In DNA, the CDR3 is TGTGCCAGCAGCTTAGGGGACAGGGAGATGGGTGAGCAGTTCTTC. Protein: CASSLGDREMGEQFF. The chain couples TRBV11-2 to TRBJ2-1, with 9 positions matching TRBD1. The CDR3 sequence is 15 residues long. In germline, CDR1 is SGHAT, CDR2 FQNNGV. Trimming cost V 1 base and J 9 bases; bases outside gene matches: 7.

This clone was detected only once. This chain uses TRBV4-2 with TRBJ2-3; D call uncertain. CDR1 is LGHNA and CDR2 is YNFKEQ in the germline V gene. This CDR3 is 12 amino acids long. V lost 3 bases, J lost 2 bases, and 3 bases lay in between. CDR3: CASSQVTDTQYF. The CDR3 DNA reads TGTGCCAGCAGCCAGGTCACAGATACGCAGTATTTT.

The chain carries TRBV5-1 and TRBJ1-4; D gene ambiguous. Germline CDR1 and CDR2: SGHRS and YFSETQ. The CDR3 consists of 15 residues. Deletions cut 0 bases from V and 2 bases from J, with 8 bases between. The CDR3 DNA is TGCGCCAGCAGCTTGGGTGGGCCTACTAATGAAAAACTGTTTTTT. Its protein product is CASSLGGPTNEKLFF.

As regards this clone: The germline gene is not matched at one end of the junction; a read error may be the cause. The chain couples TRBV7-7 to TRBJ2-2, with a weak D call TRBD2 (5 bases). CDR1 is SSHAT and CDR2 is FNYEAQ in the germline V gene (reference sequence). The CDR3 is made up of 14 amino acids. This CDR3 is CASSLAMNTGELFF. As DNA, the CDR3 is TGTGCTAGCAGCTTAGCGATGAACACCGGGGAGCTGTTTTTT.

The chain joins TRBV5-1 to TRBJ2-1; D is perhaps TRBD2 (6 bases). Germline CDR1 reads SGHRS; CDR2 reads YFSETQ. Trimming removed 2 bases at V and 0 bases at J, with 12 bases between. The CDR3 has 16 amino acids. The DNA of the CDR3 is TGCGCCAGCAGCTTACATTCCGGGAGCTCCTACAATGAGCAGTTCTTC. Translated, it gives CASSLHSGSSYNEQFF.

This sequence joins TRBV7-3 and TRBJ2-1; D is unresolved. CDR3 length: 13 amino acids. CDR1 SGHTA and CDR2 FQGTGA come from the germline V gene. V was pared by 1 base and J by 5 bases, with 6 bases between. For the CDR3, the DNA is TGTGCCAGCAGCTTAATTTCCAACAATGAGCAGTTCTTC. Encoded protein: CASSLISNNEQFF. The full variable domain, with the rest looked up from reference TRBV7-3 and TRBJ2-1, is GAGVSQTPSNKVTEKGKYVELRCDPISGHTALYWYRQSLGQGPEFLIYFQGTGAADDSGLPNDRFFAVRPEGSVSTLKIQRTERGDSAVYLCASSLISNNEQFFGPGTRLTVL.

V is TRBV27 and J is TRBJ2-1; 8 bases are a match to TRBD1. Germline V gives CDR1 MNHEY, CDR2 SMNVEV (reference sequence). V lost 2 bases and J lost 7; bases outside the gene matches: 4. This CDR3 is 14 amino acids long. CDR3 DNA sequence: TGTGCCAGCAGTTTAAGGACAGGGATGAATGAGCAGTTCTTC. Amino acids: CASSLRTGMNEQFF.

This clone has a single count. CDR3 region: CASSVALAGGGEQYF. The CDR3 coding sequence is TGTGCCAGCAGCGTAGCCCTAGCGGGGGGTGGCGAGCAGTACTTC. The J gene is TRBJ2-7, the V gene TRBV9, with 11 bases identical to TRBD2. V was clipped by 0 bases and J by 6 bases; unmatched bases: 5. This CDR3 has 15 residues. CDR1 and CDR2 from the germline V gene are SGDLS and YYNGEE.

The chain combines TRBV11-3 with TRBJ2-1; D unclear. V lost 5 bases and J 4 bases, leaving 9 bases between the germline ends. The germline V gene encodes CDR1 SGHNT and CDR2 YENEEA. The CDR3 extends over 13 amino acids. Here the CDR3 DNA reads TGTGCCAGCAGCACCGGGTCTTACAATGAGCAGTTCTTC. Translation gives CASSTGSYNEQFF.

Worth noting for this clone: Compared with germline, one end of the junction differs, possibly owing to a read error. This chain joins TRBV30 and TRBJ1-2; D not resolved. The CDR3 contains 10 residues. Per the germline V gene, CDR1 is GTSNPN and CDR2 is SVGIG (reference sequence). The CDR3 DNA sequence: TGTGCCTGGAGTCAAGACGGGATCGCCTTC. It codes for CAWSQDGIAF.

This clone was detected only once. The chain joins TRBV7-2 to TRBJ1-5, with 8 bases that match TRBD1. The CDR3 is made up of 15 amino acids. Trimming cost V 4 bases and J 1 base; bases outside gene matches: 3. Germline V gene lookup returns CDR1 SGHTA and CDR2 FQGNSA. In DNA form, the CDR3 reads TGTGCCAGCAGCTCGGACAGGGTGAGCAATCAGCCCCAGCATTTT. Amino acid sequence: CASSSDRVSNQPQHF.

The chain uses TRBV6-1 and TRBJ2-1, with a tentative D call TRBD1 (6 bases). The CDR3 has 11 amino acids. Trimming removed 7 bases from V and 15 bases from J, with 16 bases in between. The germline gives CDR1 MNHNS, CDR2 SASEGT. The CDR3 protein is CASTMGQESFF. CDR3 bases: TGTGCCAGCACCATGGGACAAGAGTCGTTCTTC.

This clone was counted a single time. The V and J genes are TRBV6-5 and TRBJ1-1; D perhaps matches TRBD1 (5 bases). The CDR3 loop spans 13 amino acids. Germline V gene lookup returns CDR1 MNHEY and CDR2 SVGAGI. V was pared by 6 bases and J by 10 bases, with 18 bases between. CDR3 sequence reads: CASRTQGLGRAFF. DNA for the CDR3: TGTGCCAGCAGGACGCAGGGTCTAGGTCGAGCTTTCTTT.

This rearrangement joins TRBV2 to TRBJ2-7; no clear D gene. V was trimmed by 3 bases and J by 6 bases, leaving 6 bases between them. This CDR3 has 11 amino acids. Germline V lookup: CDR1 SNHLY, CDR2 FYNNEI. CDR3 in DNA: TGTGCCAGCAGTGACTGGATCGAGCAGTACTTC. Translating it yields CASSDWIEQYF.

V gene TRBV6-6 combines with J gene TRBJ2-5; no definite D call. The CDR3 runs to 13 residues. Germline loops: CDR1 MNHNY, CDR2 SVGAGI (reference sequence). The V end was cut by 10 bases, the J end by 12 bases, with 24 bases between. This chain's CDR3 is CATLQYPNGLEYF. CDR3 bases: TGTGCCACTCTTCAATATCCAAATGGGTTGGAGTACTTC.

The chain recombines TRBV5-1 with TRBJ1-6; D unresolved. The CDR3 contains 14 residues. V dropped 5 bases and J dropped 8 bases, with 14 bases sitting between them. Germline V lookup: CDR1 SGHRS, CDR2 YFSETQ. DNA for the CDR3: TGCGCCAGCAGACTGCCCGAGACCGATTCACCCCTCCACTTT. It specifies CASRLPETDSPLHF. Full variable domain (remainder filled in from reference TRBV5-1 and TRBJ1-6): KAGVTQTPRYLIKTRGQQVTLSCSPISGHRSVSWYQQTPGQGLQFLFEYFSETQRNKGNFPGRFSGRQFSNSRSEMNVSTLELGDSALYLCASRLPETDSPLHFGNGTRLTVT.

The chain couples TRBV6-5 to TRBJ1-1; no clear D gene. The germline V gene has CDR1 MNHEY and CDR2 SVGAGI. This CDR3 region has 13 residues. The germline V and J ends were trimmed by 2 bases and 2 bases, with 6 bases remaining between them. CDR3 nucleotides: TGTGCCAGCAGTTACATGGAAAACACTGAAGCTTTCTTT. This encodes CASSYMENTEAFF.

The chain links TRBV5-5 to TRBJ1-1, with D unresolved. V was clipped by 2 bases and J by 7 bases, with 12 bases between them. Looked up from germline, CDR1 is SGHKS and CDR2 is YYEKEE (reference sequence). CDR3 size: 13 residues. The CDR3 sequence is CASSLVSGNEAFF. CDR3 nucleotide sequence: TGTGCCAGCAGCTTAGTTTCCGGAAATGAAGCTTTCTTT.

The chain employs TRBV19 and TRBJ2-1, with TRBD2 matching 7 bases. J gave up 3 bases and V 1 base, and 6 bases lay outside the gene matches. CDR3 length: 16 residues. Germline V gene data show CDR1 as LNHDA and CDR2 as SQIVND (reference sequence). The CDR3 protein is CASSIAGGSNYNEQFF. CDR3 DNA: TGTGCCAGTAGTATAGCTGGCGGGAGCAACTACAATGAGCAGTTCTTC.

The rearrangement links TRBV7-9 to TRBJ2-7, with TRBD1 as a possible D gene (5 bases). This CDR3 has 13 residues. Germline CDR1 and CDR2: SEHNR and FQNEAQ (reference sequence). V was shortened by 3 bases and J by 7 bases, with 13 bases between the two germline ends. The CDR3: CASSLGRGSEQYF. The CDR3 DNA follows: TGTGCCAGCAGCTTGGGGCGTGGGTCAGAGCAGTACTTC. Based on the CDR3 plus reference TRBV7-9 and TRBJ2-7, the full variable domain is DTGVSQNPRHKITKRGQNVTFRCDPISEHNRLYWYRQTLGQGPEFLTYFQNEAQLEKSRLLSDRFSAERPKGSFSTLEIQRTEQGDSAMYLCASSLGRGSEQYFGPGTRLTVT.

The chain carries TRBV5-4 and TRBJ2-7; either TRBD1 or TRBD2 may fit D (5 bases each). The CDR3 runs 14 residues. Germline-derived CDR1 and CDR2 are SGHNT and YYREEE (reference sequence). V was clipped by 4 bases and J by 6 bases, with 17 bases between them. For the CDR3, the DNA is TGTGCCAGCAGCCCTACGGGGCAAGCGTCCGAGCAGTACTTC. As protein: CASSPTGQASEQYF.